The TCR beta chain described here comes from a study of human T cells and chemical hapten exposure (dated by TCRdb to about 2021). With respect to the entire study: For sensitization, 2% DPC in acetone was applied to a 2 cm by 2 cm area of upper inner arm skin. Throughout the study period of 20 to 30 weeks, patients also received therapeutic DPC doses to the scalp every week. Patch testing was done on the upper back using Finn chambers containing 0.01% DPC, and results were scored after 6 days according to International Contact Dermatitis Research Group standards. The patient cohort, mostly female, included alopecia areata with under or over 50% scalp involvement, alopecia totalis and alopecia universalis. The libraries were sequenced as a pool, and the TCR yield per sample differed mostly because of small variations in library volumes within the pool. Peripheral blood TCR repertoire changes were tracked in vivo in alopecia patients during primary and secondary sensitization to the hapten diphenylcyclopropenone (DPC). Blood was sampled from patients pre-sensitization (week 0) and at 2, 6 and about 24 weeks after DPC sensitization. Blood for TCR sequencing was provided by twenty-nine alopecia patients at one to four time points (pre-sensitization, 2, 6 and 24 weeks). Each blood RNA sample was used to sequence both TCR alpha and TCR beta chains.

The library was built by means of RACE. TCRdb lists the instrument as NextSeq 500. During library preparation, unique molecular identifiers were attached to individual cDNA molecules so that TCRs could be counted in a quantitative, reproducible way. The study's processing was this. A median of about 89,000 TCRs per sample was observed, with a range of about 20,000 to 700,000. The Decombinator software suite was used to annotate the V, J and CDR3 of the TCR reads. For the PS versus PT1 abundance plots, all samples were subsampled to the same number of TCRs (28,000). TCRs were defined as expanded if absent before sensitization and observed at least eight times at the 2-week time point. TCRdb handled the public reads itself, with Q25 trimming in fastp and clone calling in MiXCR, and kept productive beta chains. Each entry merges the rows of one CDR3 protein and shows their most common DNA and genes. The V and J calls, along with clone size, are taken from TCRdb and not from the paper's own processing. This sample comprises around 33,000 distinct CDR3 sequences, approximately 12% of them detected only once. Of the sample, 1.9% is held by the ten largest clones.

Beyond this particular receptor, the publication reports: A positive correlation was found between the number of PT1 expanded TCRs and patch test score, with significance reached at thresholds 8, 16 and 32 but not 4. Alopecia, a presumed autoimmune disease, was present in all patients, so the immune response of the patients might differ from that of healthy individuals. The number of TCRs above 1 in 1000 frequency did not change with DPC sensitization; there was no evidence of global repertoire structure alterations. Compared with pre-sensitization or healthy control sets, expanded TCRs formed significantly more large CDR3 similarity clusters, which is consistent with antigen-driven responses. After repeated subsampling, changes were observed in the strength of the expansion versus patch-test correlation and in the threshold at which the correlation became significant.

The intended sense of this specimen's time point label: pre-sensitization, week 0. Taken with the paper, the label for treatment or condition translates to: therapeutic diphenylcyclopropenone sensitization with weekly scalp DPC. Total RNA was isolated from unfractionated whole blood collected in Tempus Blood RNA tubes. At every patch-test visit, the blood draw took place before the patch test was put on. Eligible patients were aged 18 to 70, diagnosed with alopecia, deemed suitable for DPC therapy, and excluded if pregnant. V gives up 1 base and J gives up 7 bases, and the segment between their germline ends measures 14 bases. There are 14 amino acids in the CDR3, from cysteine to phenylalanine inclusive. Only the CDR3 DNA stays, 42 bases, in frame from base 1. The CDR1 and CDR2 encoded by the germline V gene are LGHNA and YNFKEQ. With regard to this clonotype: Its cognate antigen has yet to be identified. No base quality information exists; no much larger clone differs at one position.

This material consisted of whole blood, taken in connection with sensitization to the hapten diphenylcyclopropenone (DPC). This clonotype originated in a woman in her thirties or forties with alopecia areata. Some clones in this sample may be carry-over from other donors' samples. The chain couples TRBV4-2 to TRBJ2-7; the D gene may be TRBD1 or TRBD2, since each aligns over 5 bases. The nucleotide sequence is TGTGCCAGCAGCCAAGGGCACGGGGCGGAAGAGCAGTACTTC. It translates to CASSQGHGAEEQYF.